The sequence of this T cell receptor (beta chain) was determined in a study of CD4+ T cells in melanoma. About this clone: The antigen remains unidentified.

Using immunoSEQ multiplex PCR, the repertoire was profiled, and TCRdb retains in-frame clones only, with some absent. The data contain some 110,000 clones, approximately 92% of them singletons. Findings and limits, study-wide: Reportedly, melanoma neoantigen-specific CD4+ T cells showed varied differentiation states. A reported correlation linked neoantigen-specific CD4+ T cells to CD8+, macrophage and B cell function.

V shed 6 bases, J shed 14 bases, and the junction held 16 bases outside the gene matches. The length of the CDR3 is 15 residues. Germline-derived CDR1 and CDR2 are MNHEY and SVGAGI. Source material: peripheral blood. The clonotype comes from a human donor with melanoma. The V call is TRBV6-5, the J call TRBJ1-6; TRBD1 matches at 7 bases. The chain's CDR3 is CASRPGDRALWTLHF. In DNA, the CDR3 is TGTGCCAGCAGACCCGGCGACAGGGCGCTATGGACCCTCCACTTT.